This T cell receptor beta chain was identified in a study of tumor-infiltrating lymphocytes in primary liver carcinoma. As for the study in general: Roughly 3.5 to 7.13 million productive TCRbeta reads came from each sample, comparable across tissue types.

It was from about 19-30 mg of unsorted bulk tissue that RNA and DNA were co-extracted. CDR1 and CDR2 (germline): SGHAT, FQDESV (reference sequence). The CDR3 covers 13 residues. Concerning this clonotype: Its antigen is unknown. Relative to the germline gene, one junction end is altered; a read error may explain this.

The study's findings and limits: Relative to tumor region pairs, the tumor-adjacent and tumor-blood pairs showed overlap that was lower.

The investigators made TCR beta cDNA from approximately 500 ng total RNA, using a constant-region primer. Amplification in three nested multiplex PCR rounds with slightly modified ARM-PCR gave rise to TCR beta libraries. Investigators reported that the first two PCR rounds, at roughly 10 cycles each, used TRBV1-TRBV30 forward primers with a C-beta reverse primer. TCRdb recomputed calls from the multiplex PCR reads with MiXCR, one row per CDR3 protein. The table lists about 120,000 distinct CDR3 sequences, 50% to 70% of them singletons, with around 8.5% in the top ten. The receptor comes from a woman aged 60 to 75 with primary liver carcinoma and hepatitis B virus infection. V gene TRBV11-1 combines with J gene TRBJ2-2, with a possible D match to TRBD2 (5 bases). The material sequenced was liver tumor tissue from sampling region 1. Described subset: tumor region T1, superior pole. Written as DNA, the CDR3 is TGTTCCAGCCAAGGTGAAGGTACCCGGGAACTGTTTTTT. This translates into CSSQGEGTRELFF.